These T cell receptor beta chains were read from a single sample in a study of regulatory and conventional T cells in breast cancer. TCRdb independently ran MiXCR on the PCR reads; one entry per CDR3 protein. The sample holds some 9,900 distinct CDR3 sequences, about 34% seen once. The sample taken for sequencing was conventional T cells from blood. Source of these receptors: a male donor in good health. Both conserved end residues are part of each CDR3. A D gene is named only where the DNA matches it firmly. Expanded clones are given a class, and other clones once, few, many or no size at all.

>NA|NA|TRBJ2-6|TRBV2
CASITGGGSVLTF
TGTGCCAGCATCACGGGGGGCGGCTCCGTCCTGACTTTC
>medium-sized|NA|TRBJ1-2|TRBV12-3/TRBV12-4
CASSPTGSYGYTF
TGTGCCAGCAGTCCTACAGGGAGCTATGGCTACACCTTC
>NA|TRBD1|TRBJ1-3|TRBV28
CASEDRLTGNTIYF
TGTGCCAGCGAGGACAGGCTAACTGGAAACACCATATATTTT
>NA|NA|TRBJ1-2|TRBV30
CAWSVDRSYPTLYGYTF
TGTGCCTGGAGTGTAGACAGGAGCTACCCAACACTCTATGGCTACACCTTC
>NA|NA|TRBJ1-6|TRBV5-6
CASSSWTEGIPPLHF
TGTGCCAGCAGCTCCTGGACAGAGGGAATTCCTCCCCTCCACTTT
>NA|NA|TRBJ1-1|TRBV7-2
CASSLDGGRGTEAFF
TGTGCCAGCAGCTTAGACGGAGGTAGGGGCACTGAAGCTTTCTTT
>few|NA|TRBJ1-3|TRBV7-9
CASRKVSAGNTIYF
TGTGCCAGCAGGAAAGTCTCCGCTGGAAACACCATATATTTT
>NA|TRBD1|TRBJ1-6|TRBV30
CAWSRGQEDSPLHF
TGTGCCTGGAGTCGGGGACAGGAGGATTCACCCCTCCACTTT
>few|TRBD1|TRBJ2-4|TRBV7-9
CASSMGTGKNIQYF
TGTGCCAGCAGCATGGGGACAGGCAAAAACATTCAGTACTTC
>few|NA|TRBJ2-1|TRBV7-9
CASSPHPLEGNNEQFF
TGTGCCAGCAGCCCCCACCCCTTAGAGGGGAACAATGAGCAGTTCTTC
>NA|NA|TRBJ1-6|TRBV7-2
CASSRGHNNSPLHF
TGTGCCAGCAGCAGAGGACACAATAATTCACCCCTCCACTTT
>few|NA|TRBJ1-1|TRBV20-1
CSAQQGGEAFF
TGCAGTGCACAACAGGGAGGTGAAGCTTTCTTT
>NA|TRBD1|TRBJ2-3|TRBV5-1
CASSSGTEGSRQYF
TGCGCCAGCAGCTCCGGGACAGAAGGGTCTAGGCAGTATTTT
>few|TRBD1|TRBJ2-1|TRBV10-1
CASSAGTVNNEQFF
TGCGCCAGCTCTGCCGGGACAGTAAACAATGAGCAGTTCTTC
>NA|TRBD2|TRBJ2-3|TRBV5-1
CASSSGTTTDTQYF
TGCGCCAGCAGCTCCGGGACTACTACAGATACGCAGTATTTT
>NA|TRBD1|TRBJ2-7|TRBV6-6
CAIRDDRGSGEQYF
TGTGCCATCAGAGACGACAGGGGAAGCGGCGAGCAGTACTTC
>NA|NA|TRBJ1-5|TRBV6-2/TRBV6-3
CASSKGGKQPQHF
TGTGCCAGCAGTAAAGGGGGGAAGCAGCCCCAGCATTTT
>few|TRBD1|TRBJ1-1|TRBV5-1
CASSIQGTNTEAFF
TGCGCCAGCAGCATACAGGGGACGAACACTGAAGCTTTCTTT
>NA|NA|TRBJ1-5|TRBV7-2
CASSLGGEGRKQPQHF
TGTGCCAGCAGCTTAGGGGGGGAGGGCAGGAAACAGCCCCAGCATTTT
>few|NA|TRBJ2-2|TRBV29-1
CSGTRAGELFF
TGCAGCGGGACCAGGGCCGGGGAGCTGTTTTTT
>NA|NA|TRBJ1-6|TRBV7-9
CASSLLVDPPLHF
TGTGCCAGCAGCTTATTAGTTGATCCACCCCTCCACTTT
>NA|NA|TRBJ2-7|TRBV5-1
CASSPGTPSYEQYF
TGCGCCAGCAGCCCCGGGACTCCCTCCTACGAGCAGTACTTC
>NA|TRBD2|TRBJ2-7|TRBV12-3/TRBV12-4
CASSFGGGAHEQYF
TGTGCCAGCAGTTTCGGCGGGGGGGCCCACGAGCAGTACTTC
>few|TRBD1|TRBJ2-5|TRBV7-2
CASSQGQGIGTQYF
TGTGCCAGCAGCCAGGGACAGGGGATAGGGACCCAGTACTTC
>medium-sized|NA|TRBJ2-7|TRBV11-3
CASTPKGVTYEQYF
TGTGCCAGCACCCCGAAGGGTGTCACCTACGAGCAGTACTTC
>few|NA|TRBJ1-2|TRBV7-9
CASSLDGGYTF
TGTGCCAGCAGCTTAGATGGTGGCTACACCTTC
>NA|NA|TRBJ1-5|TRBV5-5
CASSLSGGSQPQHF
TGTGCCAGCAGCTTGAGCGGGGGAAGCCAGCCCCAGCATTTT
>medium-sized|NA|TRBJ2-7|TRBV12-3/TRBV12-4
CASSTGSSYEQYF
TGTGCCAGCAGTACAGGGAGCTCCTACGAGCAGTACTTC
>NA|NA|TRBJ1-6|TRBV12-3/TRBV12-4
CASSSRLRGWESPLHF
TGTGCCAGCAGTTCGCGCCTCAGGGGATGGGAATCACCCCTCCACTTT
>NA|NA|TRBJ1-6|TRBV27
CASMEGYLGSPLHF
TGTGCCAGCATGGAGGGCTATCTTGGTTCACCCCTCCACTTT
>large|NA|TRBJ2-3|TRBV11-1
CASSLGGSTDTQYF
TGTGCCAGCAGCTTAGGCGGGAGCACAGATACGCAGTATTTT
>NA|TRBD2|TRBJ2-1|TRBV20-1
CSARDPSGAHNEQFF
TGCAGTGCTAGAGATCCTAGCGGGGCCCACAATGAGCAGTTCTTC
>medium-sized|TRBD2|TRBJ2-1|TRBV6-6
CASGASGRNEQFF
TGTGCCAGCGGGGCTAGCGGGAGGAATGAGCAGTTCTTC